The 21 T cell receptor beta chains in this list originate from one sample, sequenced in a study of blood T cell repertoires in COVID-19. Assay: immunoSEQ multiplex PCR; the TCRdb copy retains only in-frame clones and omits some. The table lists around 50,000 clones, 88% of them singletons. Sequencing was done on a sample of peripheral blood. The receptors here all came from a man aged 50 to 59 with active COVID-19.

The chain is built from TRBV5-6 and TRBJ1-2; tentative D call: TRBD1 (6 bases). Trimming left V 4 bases short and J 7 bases short, with 23 bases between. Germline loops: CDR1 SGHDT, CDR2 YYEEEE. The CDR3 runs 16 residues. CDR3 DNA: TGTGCCAGCAGCCTCCTCGACAGGATTCAAGGACGTGGCTACACCTTC. Its protein product is CASSLLDRIQGRGYTF.

This chain connects TRBV7-9 to TRBJ2-6; D perhaps matches TRBD1 (6 bases). Looked up from germline, CDR1 is SEHNR and CDR2 is FQNEAQ (reference sequence). V was clipped by 4 bases and J by 3 bases, with 16 bases between them. The length of the CDR3 is 17 residues. CDR3 sequence: CASSWTHRASGANVLTF. For the CDR3, the DNA is TGTGCCAGCAGCTGGACTCACAGGGCGAGTGGGGCCAACGTCCTGACTTTC.

The V gene is TRBV2, the J gene TRBJ2-7; 7 bases fit TRBD2. The germline gives CDR1 SNHLY, CDR2 FYNNEI. Trimming removed 6 bases from V and 2 bases from J; junction bases left unmatched: 7. This CDR3 is built from 14 residues. In DNA form, the CDR3 reads TGTGCCAGCAGGGGGGGGGACGGCGCCTACGAGCAGTACTTC. Its translation is CASRGGDGAYEQYF. Supplemented by reference TRBV2 and TRBJ2-7, the full variable domain reads EPEVTQTPSHQVTQMGQEVILRCVPISNHLYFYWYRQILGQKVEFLVSFYNNEISEKSEIFDDQFSVERPDGSNFTLKIRSTKLEDSAMYFCASRGGDGAYEQYFGPGTRLTVT.

The chain combines TRBV5-4 with TRBJ2-2, with D uncertain. The CDR3 extends over 13 amino acids. V lost 4 bases, J lost 7 bases, and 11 bases lay in between. Germline V gene sequence: CDR1 SGHNT, CDR2 YYREEE (reference sequence). CDR3 in amino acids: CASSPESSGELFF. The CDR3 DNA sequence: TGTGCCAGCAGCCCGGAGTCTAGCGGGGAGCTGTTTTTT. The whole variable domain, remainder taken from reference TRBV5-4 and TRBJ2-2, is ETGVTQSPTHLIKTRGQQVTLRCSSQSGHNTVSWYQQALGQGPQFIFQYYREEENGRGNFPPRFSGLQFPNYSSELNVNALELDDSALYLCASSPESSGELFFGEGSRLTVL.

The chain uses TRBV9 and TRBJ1-1; D remains unclear. The CDR3 sequence is 13 residues long. Germline CDR1 SGDLS, CDR2 YYNGEE. V lost 0 bases and J lost 1, with 4 bases in between. CDR3 bases: TGTGCCAGCAGCGTAGACGGGAACACTGAAGCTTTCTTT. Its protein is CASSVDGNTEAFF.

This clone was detected only once. The genes are TRBV13 and TRBJ2-1, with 9 bases fitting TRBD2. In germline, CDR1 is PRHDT, CDR2 FYEKMQ (reference sequence). The CDR3 is 17 residues long. The V gene end was trimmed by 2 bases and the J gene end by 8 bases; junction bases not matched to a gene: 13. CDR3 DNA sequence: TGTGCCAGCAGCTTAAGGAGGGCGGGGGGGCTGGCTGATGAGCAGTTCTTC. It yields the protein CASSLRRAGGLADEQFF.

This clone was counted a few times. This chain connects TRBV28 to TRBJ2-7; D is perhaps TRBD2 (5 bases). V was clipped by 2 bases and J by 3 bases, with 8 bases between them. From germline, CDR1 is MDHEN and CDR2 SYDVKM. The CDR3 contains 13 residues. The CDR3: CASSLQRDYEQYF. CDR3 coding DNA: TGTGCCAGCAGTTTACAACGGGACTACGAGCAGTACTTC.

CDR3 in amino acids: CASSVGTSGGAGSITGELFF. CDR3 sequence (DNA): TGTGCCAGCAGCGTAGGGACTAGCGGGGGGGCTGGGAGTATCACCGGGGAGCTGTTTTTT. The chain employs TRBV9 and TRBJ2-2, with 15 bases aligning to TRBD2. From germline, CDR1 is SGDLS and CDR2 YYNGEE. The CDR3 sequence is 20 residues long. With V trimmed by 0 bases and J by 4 bases, 10 bases remained unmatched. The whole variable domain, filled in from reference TRBV9 and TRBJ2-2, reads DSGVTQTPKHLITATGQRVTLRCSPRSGDLSVYWYQQSLDQGLQFLIQYYNGEERAKGNILERFSAQQFPDLHSELNLSSLELGDSALYFCASSVGTSGGAGSITGELFFGEGSRLTVL.

The chain joins TRBV28 to TRBJ1-4, with TRBD1 identical over 7 bases. Germline assignment: CDR1 MDHEN and CDR2 SYDVKM. The CDR3 is made up of 17 amino acids. The junction had 15 bases not matched to a gene; V was cut back by 3 bases and J by 8 bases. DNA of the CDR3: TGTGCCAGCAGTTTTGGGGGACAGCTACAATCAGCCGAAAAACTGTTTTTT. This sequence encodes CASSFGGQLQSAEKLFF.

The V and J genes are TRBV7-8 and TRBJ2-7; weak D call: TRBD2 (6 bases). V lost 5 bases and J 2 bases, leaving 37 bases between the germline ends. Germline assignment: CDR1 SGHVS and CDR2 FQNEAQ. The CDR3 contains 22 residues. The CDR3 DNA reads TGTGCCAGCAGCGCCCCCATAGGGATGACAGAGGCGACTGGGCGGGGAACCTACGAGCAGTACTTC. Translated, it gives CASSAPIGMTEATGRGTYEQYF.

The CDR3 bases are TGTGCCAGAAGCTCGTCGTGGACAGAACACAATGAGCAGTTCTTC. Its protein product is CARSSSWTEHNEQFF. The genes are TRBV5-3 and TRBJ2-1, with D perhaps matching TRBD1 (6 bases). TRBV5-3 is an open reading frame whose function is uncertain. The V gene lost 3 bases and the J gene lost 5 bases, with 15 bases spanning the gap. The CDR3 is 15 amino acids.

Concerning this clone itself: The same CDR3 is also encoded by other DNA sequences in this sample. This sequence joins TRBV5-1 and TRBJ2-5; D uncertain. The ends were cut back, 2 bases at V and 5 bases at J, with 4 bases in the middle. CDR3 size: 11 residues. Germline V gives CDR1 SGHRS, CDR2 YFSETQ. CDR3 in amino acids: CASSFGETQYF. CDR3 sequence (DNA): TGCGCCAGCAGCTTTGGCGAGACCCAGTACTTC.

V usage is TRBV3-1 (or the pseudogene TRBV3-2) and J usage is TRBJ1-2; D is ambiguous. Germline V gene sequence: CDR1 LGHDT, CDR2 YNNKEL (reference sequence). The V and J ends lost 0 bases and 7 bases respectively, with 15 bases between them. CDR3 length: 15 residues. The CDR3 protein is CASSQDSELRGGYTF. The CDR3 DNA is TGTGCCAGCAGCCAAGATAGTGAATTACGGGGTGGCTACACCTTC.

The chain uses TRBV5-1 and TRBJ2-1, with 9 bases lining up with TRBD2. The V and J ends lost 4 bases and 4 bases, in that order; junction bases with no gene match: 6. The length of the CDR3 is 15 residues. Germline V lookup: CDR1 SGHRS, CDR2 YFSETQ. CDR3 coding DNA: TGCGCCAGCAGCCCAGACAGCGGGGGGTACAATGAGCAGTTCTTC. Its translation: CASSPDSGGYNEQFF.

The rearrangement links TRBV3-1 (or the pseudogene TRBV3-2) to TRBJ1-2; D is unresolved. This CDR3 contains 12 residues. V was pared by 10 bases and J by 3 bases, with 12 bases between. From germline, CDR1 is LGHDT and CDR2 YNNKEL (reference sequence). In nucleotides, the CDR3 is TGTGCCAACTCGCGTCGAGACTATGGCTACACCTTC. Amino acid sequence: CANSRRDYGYTF.

The rearrangement joins TRBV7-3 to TRBJ2-2; TRBD1 might be the D (5 bases). The germline CDR1 and CDR2 sequences are SGHTA and FQGTGA. With 2 bases removed from V and 4 bases from J, the gap between germline ends came to 11 bases. The CDR3 sequence is 15 residues long. As DNA, the CDR3 is TGTGCCAGCAGCTTATCGACAGCTTCCACCGGGGAGCTGTTTTTT. It is translated as CASSLSTASTGELFF. Filled out from reference TRBV7-3 and TRBJ2-2, the complete variable domain reads GAGVSQTPSNKVTEKGKYVELRCDPISGHTALYWYRQSLGQGPEFLIYFQGTGAADDSGLPNDRFFAVRPEGSVSTLKIQRTERGDSAVYLCASSLSTASTGELFFGEGSRLTVL.

The rearrangement links TRBV6-5 to TRBJ2-5; TRBD2 agrees at 11 bases. Germline-derived CDR1 and CDR2 are MNHEY and SVGAGI. CDR3 length: 16 residues. V lost 0 bases, J lost 3 bases, and 3 bases stayed unmatched. CDR3 region: CASSYSTSGSEETQYF. The CDR3 DNA reads as TGTGCCAGCAGTTACTCCACTAGCGGGAGCGAAGAGACCCAGTACTTC.

CDR3 in DNA: TGTGCCAGCAGCGTAGGCCAACCTAATGGCTACACCTTC. Protein: CASSVGQPNGYTF. The V and J genes are TRBV9 and TRBJ1-2; D is unclear. Trimming stripped 0 bases from V and 6 bases from J, with 9 bases between. CDR3 length equals 13 residues. Germline V gene sequence: CDR1 SGDLS, CDR2 YYNGEE.

This clone was detected a few times. The gene calls are TRBV6-5 and TRBJ1-6; no clear D. Germline V gene data show CDR1 as MNHEY and CDR2 as SVGAGI. V was shortened by 4 bases and J by 7 bases, with 8 bases between the two germline ends. This CDR3 spans 13 amino acids. The CDR3 protein is CASSLDSNSPLHF. CDR3 nucleotide sequence: TGTGCCAGCAGTTTGGACTCAAATTCACCCCTCCACTTT.

This clone has just one count. The chain links TRBV5-1 to TRBJ2-3, with D unclear. Trimming pared 5 bases from V and 5 bases from J, leaving 9 bases between. Germline CDR1 and CDR2: SGHRS and YFSETQ. The CDR3 contains 12 residues. CDR3 sequence (DNA): TGCGCCAGCAGAACAGAAGAAGATACGCAGTATTTT. Its translation is CASRTEEDTQYF.

This sequence joins TRBV15 and TRBJ2-5; D might be TRBD1 (6 bases). The V gene lost 1 base and the J gene lost 2 bases, with 14 bases spanning the gap. The CDR3 is 16 amino acids. Germline V gene lookup returns CDR1 LNHNV and CDR2 YYDKDF (reference sequence). CDR3 bases: TGTGCCACCAGCAGAGGAAGGGGGATGGGGCAAGAGACCCAGTACTTC. Translation: CATSRGRGMGQETQYF.